This T cell receptor beta chain was identified during a study of OX40 agonist ivuxolimab in advanced cancers. Clones were sequenced by immunoSEQ multiplex PCR, and TCRdb holds only the in-frame ones, with some missing. This table has approximately 50,000 clones, approximately 75% appearing once. CDR3 length: 13 residues. Germline assignment: CDR1 GTSNPN and CDR2 SVGIG (reference sequence). V shed 2 bases and J shed 2 bases, with 9 bases lying between them. The source material was CD4+ or CD8+ T cells sorted from blood, sampled in a trial of the OX40 agonist ivuxolimab. The clonotype was recovered from an adult with an advanced solid tumor such as melanoma, head and neck, liver or kidney cancer. The chain combines TRBV30 with TRBJ2-5; possibly TRBD2 for D (5 bases). The CDR3 nucleotides are TGTGCCTGGAGTAGGAGCGGACAAGAGACCCAGTACTTC. Protein sequence: CAWSRSGQETQYF.